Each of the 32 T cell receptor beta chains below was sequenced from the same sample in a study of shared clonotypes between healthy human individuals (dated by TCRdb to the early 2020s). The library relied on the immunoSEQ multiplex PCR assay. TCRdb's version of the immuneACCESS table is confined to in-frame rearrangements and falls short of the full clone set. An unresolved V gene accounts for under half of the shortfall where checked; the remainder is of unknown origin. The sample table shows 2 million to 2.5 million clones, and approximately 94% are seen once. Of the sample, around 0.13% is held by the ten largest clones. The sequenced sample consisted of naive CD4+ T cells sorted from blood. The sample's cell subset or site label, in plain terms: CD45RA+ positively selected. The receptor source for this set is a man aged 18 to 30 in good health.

The CDR3 coding sequence is TGTGCCACTAGAAGGGGCGACGAGCAGTACTTC. It codes for CATRRGDEQYF. This chain links TRBV25-1 with TRBJ2-7, with TRBD1 as a possible D gene (5 bases). The CDR3 totals 11 residues. CDR1 MGHDK and CDR2 SYGVNS come from the germline V gene. V was clipped by 10 bases and J by 5 bases, with 12 bases between them.

CDR3 nucleotide sequence: TGTGCCAGCAGCTTCGAACAGAGCAATCAGCCCCAGCATTTT. Translation: CASSFEQSNQPQHF. This rearrangement joins TRBV7-2 to TRBJ1-5; D is unclear. V was trimmed by 3 bases and J by 1 base, leaving 7 bases between them. The CDR3 is made up of 14 amino acids. CDR1 is SGHTA, CDR2 FQGNSA, per germline.

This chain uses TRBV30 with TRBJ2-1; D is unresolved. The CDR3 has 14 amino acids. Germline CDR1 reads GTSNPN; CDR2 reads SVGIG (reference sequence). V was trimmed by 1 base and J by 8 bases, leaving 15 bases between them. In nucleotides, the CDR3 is TGTGCCTGGAGTGACAAATGGGAAATTGATGAGCAGTTCTTC. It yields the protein CAWSDKWEIDEQFF.

For the CDR3, the DNA is TGTGCCAGCAGAAAGGGTCAGGGGTCTCAGCCCCAGCATTTT. The encoded protein is CASRKGQGSQPQHF. The rearrangement joins TRBV6-6 to TRBJ1-5; D is possibly TRBD1 (6 bases). V was cut by 6 bases and J by 6 bases, with 15 bases left in between. Germline CDR1 MNHNY, CDR2 SVGAGI (reference sequence). CDR3 length equals 14 residues.

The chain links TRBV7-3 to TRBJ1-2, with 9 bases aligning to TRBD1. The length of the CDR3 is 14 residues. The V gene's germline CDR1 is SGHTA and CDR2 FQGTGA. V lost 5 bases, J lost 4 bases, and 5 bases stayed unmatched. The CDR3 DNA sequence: TGTGCCAGCAGCCCCGGGACAGGGAGCTATGGCTACACCTTC. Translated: CASSPGTGSYGYTF.

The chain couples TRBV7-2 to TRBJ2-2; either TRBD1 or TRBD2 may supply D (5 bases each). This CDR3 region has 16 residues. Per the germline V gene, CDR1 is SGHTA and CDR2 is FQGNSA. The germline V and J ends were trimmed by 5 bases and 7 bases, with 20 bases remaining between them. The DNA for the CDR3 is TGTGCCAGCAGCCCCCTCTCCGGGGCGCCCGTCGGGGAGCTGTTTTTT. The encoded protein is CASSPLSGAPVGELFF.

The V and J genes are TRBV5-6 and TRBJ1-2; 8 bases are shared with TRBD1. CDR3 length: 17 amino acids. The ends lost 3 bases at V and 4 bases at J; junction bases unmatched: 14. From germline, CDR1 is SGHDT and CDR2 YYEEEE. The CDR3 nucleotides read TGTGCCAGCAGCTCATCCGGACAGGGTATGTTCGGCTATGGCTACACCTTC. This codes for CASSSSGQGMFGYGYTF.

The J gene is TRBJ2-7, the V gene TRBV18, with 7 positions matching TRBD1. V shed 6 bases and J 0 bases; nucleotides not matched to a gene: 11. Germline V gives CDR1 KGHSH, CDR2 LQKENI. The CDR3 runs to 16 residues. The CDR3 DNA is TGTGCCAGCTCCAGGGAAGGCAGGGGGAGCTCCTACGAGCAGTACTTC. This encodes CASSREGRGSSYEQYF.

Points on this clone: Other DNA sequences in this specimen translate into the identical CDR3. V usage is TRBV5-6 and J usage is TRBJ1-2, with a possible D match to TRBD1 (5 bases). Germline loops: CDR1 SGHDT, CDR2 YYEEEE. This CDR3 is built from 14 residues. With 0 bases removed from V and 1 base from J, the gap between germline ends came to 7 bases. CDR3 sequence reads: CASSLVQGNYGYTF. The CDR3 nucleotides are TGTGCCAGCAGCTTGGTTCAGGGTAACTATGGCTACACCTTC.

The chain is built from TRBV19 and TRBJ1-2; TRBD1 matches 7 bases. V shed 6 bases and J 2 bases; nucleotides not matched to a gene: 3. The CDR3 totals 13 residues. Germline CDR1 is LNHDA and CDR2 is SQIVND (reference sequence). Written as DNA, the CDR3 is TGTGCCAGTAGAGTGACAGGGAACTATGGCTACACCTTC. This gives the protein CASRVTGNYGYTF.

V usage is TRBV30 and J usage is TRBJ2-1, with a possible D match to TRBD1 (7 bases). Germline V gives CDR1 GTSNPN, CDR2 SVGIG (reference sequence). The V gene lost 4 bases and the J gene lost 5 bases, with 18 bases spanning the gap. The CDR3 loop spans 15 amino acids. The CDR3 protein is CAWTPGGRPNNEQFF. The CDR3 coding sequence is TGTGCCTGGACCCCAGGGGGGAGGCCCAACAATGAGCAGTTCTTC. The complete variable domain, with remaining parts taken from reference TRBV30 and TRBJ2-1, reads SQTIHQWPATLVQPVGSPLSLECTVEGTSNPNLYWYRQAAGRGLQLLFYSVGIGQISSEVPQNLSASRPQDRQFILSSKKLLLSDSGFYLCAWTPGGRPNNEQFFGPGTRLTVL.

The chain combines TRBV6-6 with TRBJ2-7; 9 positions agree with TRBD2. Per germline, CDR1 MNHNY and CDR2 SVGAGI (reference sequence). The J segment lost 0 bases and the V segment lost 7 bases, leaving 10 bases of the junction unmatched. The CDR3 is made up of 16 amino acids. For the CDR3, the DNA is TGTGCCAGCACCCCCACCGGGACTAGCTTCTCCTACGAGCAGTACTTC. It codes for CASTPTGTSFSYEQYF.

This CDR3 is CASSWDRAEPQHF. The CDR3 DNA reads TGTGCCAGCAGCTGGGACAGGGCGGAGCCCCAGCATTTT. The genes are TRBV7-9 and TRBJ1-5; the match to TRBD1 covers 9 bases. V shed 4 bases, J shed 8 bases, and the junction held 3 bases outside the gene matches. The CDR3 length is 13 residues. Germline V CDR1 and CDR2: SEHNR, FQNEAQ (reference sequence).

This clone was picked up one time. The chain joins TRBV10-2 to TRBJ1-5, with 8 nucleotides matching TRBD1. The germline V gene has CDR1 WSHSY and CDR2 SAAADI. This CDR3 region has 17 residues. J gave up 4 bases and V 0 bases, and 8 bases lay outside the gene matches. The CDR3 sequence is CASSESQPGTGNQPQHF. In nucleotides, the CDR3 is TGCGCCAGCAGTGAGTCGCAACCCGGGACAGGTAATCAGCCCCAGCATTTT.

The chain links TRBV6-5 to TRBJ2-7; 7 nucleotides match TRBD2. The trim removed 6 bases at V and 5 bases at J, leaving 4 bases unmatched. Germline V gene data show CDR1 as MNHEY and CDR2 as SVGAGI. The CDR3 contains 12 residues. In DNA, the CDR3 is TGTGCCAGCAGGACTAGCAGAAACGAGCAGTACTTC. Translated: CASRTSRNEQYF.

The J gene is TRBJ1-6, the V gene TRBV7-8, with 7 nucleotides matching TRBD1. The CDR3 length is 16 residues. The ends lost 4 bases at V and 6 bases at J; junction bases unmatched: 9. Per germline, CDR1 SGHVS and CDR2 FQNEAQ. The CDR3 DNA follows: TGTGCCAGCAGCTGGGGTTCAGGGGGTATTAATTCACCCCTCCACTTT. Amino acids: CASSWGSGGINSPLHF.

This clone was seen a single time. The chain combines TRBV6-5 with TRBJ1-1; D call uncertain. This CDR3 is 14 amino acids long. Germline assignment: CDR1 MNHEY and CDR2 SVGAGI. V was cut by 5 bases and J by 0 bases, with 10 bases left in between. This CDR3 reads CASSPNWMNTEAFF. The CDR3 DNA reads TGTGCCAGCAGTCCGAATTGGATGAACACTGAAGCTTTCTTT.

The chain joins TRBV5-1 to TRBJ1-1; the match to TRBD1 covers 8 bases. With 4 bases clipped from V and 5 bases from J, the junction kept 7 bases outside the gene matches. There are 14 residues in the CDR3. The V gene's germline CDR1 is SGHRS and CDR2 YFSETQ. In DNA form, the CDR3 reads TGCGCCAGCAGCGCCGGACAGGGAACTACTGAAGCTTTCTTT. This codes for CASSAGQGTTEAFF.

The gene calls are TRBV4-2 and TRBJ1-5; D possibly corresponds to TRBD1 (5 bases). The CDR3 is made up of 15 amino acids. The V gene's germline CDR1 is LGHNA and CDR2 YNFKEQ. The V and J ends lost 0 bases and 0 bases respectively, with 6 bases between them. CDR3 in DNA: TGTGCCAGCAGCCAAGAAGACAGTAGCAATCAGCCCCAGCATTTT. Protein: CASSQEDSSNQPQHF.

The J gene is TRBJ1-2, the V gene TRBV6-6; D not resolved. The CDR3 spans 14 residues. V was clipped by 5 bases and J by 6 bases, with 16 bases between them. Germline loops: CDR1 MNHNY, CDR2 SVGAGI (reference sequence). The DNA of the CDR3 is TGTGCCAGCAGTACGCAGGACCTATATGATGGCTACACCTTC. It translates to CASSTQDLYDGYTF.

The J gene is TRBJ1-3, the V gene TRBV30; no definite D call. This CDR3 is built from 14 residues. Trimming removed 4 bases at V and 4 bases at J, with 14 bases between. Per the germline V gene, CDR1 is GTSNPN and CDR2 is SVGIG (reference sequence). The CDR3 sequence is CAWTGSGPGNTIYF. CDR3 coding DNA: TGTGCCTGGACCGGATCGGGTCCAGGAAACACCATATATTTT.

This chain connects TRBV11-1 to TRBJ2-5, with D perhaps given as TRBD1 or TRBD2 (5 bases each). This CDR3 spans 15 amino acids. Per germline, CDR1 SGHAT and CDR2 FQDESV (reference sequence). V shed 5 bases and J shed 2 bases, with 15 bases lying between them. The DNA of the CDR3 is TGTGCCAGCAGCCCAAGGGACGCAGGACAAGAGACCCAGTACTTC. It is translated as CASSPRDAGQETQYF.

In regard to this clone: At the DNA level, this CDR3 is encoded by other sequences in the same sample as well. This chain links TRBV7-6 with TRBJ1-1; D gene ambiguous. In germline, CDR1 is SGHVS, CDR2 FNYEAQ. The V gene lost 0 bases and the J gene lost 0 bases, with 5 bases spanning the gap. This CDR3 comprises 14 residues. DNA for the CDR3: TGTGCCAGCAGCTTAGCCGGGTTGAACACTGAAGCTTTCTTT. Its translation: CASSLAGLNTEAFF.

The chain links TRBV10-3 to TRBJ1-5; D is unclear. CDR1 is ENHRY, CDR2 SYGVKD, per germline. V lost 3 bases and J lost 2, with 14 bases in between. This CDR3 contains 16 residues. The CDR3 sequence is CAISEGQAGGNQPQHF. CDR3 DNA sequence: TGTGCCATCAGTGAAGGCCAGGCTGGGGGCAATCAGCCCCAGCATTTT.

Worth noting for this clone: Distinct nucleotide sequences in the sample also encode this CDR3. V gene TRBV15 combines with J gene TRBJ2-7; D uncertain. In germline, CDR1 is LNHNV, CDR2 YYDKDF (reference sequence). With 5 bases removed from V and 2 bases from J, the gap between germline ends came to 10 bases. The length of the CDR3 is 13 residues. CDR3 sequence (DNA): TGTGCCACCAGCCCTCGGGTCGCCTACGAGCAGTACTTC. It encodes CATSPRVAYEQYF.

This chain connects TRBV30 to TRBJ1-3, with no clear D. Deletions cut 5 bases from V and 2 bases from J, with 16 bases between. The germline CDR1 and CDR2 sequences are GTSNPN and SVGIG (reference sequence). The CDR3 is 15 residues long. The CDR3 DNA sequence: TGTGCCTGGGACCCTCGCCGGATTGCTGGAAACACCATATATTTT. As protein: CAWDPRRIAGNTIYF.

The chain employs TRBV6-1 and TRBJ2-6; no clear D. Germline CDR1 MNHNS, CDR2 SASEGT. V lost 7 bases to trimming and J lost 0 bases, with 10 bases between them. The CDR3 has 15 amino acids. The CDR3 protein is CASKGVNSGANVLTF. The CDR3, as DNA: TGTGCCAGCAAGGGCGTCAACTCTGGGGCCAACGTCCTGACTTTC.

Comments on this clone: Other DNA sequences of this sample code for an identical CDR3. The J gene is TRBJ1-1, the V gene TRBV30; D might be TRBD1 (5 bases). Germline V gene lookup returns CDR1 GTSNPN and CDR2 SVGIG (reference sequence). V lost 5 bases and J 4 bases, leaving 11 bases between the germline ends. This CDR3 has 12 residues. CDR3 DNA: TGTGCCTGGGCCCCCGGGGGCACTGAAGCTTTCTTT. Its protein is CAWAPGGTEAFF.

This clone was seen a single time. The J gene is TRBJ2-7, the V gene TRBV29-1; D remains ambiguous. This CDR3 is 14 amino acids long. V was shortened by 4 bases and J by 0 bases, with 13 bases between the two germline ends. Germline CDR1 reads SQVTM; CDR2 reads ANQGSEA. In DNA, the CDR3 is TGCAGCGTTGCAACTGACACCAGCTCCTACGAGCAGTACTTC. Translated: CSVATDTSSYEQYF.

Here the CDR3 reads CASSLDAGALNSPLHF. The CDR3 coding sequence is TGTGCCAGCAGCTTAGATGCCGGGGCCCTAAATTCACCCCTCCACTTT. The chain combines TRBV11-2 with TRBJ1-6, with a tentative D call TRBD1 (5 bases). This CDR3 is built from 16 residues. V lost 0 bases, J lost 7 bases, and 13 bases lay in between. Germline lookup yields CDR1 SGHAT and CDR2 FQNNGV.

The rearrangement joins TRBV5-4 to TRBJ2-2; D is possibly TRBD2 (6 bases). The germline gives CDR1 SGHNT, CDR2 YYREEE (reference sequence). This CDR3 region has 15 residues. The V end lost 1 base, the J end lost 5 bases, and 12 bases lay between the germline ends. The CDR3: CASSLQRAGTGELFF. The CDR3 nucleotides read TGTGCCAGCAGCTTGCAAAGGGCGGGGACCGGGGAGCTGTTTTTT.

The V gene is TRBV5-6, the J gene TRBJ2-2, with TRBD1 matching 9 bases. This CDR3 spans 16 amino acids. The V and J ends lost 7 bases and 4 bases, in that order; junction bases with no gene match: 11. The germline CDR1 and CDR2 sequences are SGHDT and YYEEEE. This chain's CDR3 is CASLIAGTGITGELFF. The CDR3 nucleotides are TGTGCCAGCCTTATAGCCGGGACAGGGATCACCGGGGAGCTGTTTTTT.